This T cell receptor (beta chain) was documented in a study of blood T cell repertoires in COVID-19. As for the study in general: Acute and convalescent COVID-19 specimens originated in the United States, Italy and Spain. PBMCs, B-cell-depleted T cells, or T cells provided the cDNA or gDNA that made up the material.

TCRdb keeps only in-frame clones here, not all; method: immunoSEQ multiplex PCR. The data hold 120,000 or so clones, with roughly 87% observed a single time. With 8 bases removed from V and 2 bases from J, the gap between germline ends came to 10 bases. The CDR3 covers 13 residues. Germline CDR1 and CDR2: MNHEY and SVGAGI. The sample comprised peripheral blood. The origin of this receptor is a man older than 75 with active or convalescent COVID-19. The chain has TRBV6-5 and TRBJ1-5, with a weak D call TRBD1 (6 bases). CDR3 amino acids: CASQGQRNQPQHF. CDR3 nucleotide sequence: TGTGCCAGCCAGGGACAACGCAATCAGCCCCAGCATTTT.